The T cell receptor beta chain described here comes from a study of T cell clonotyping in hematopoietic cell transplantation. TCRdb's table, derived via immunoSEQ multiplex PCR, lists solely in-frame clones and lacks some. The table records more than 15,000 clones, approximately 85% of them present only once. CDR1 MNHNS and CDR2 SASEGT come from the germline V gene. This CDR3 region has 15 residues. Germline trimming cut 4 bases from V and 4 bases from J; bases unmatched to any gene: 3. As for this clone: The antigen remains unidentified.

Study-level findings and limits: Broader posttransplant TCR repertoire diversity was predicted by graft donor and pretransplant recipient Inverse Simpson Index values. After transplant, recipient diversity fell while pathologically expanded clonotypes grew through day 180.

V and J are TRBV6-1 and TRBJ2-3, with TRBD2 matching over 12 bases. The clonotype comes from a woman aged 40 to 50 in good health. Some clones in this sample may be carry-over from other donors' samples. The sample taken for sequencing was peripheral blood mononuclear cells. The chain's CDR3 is CASSGSSGGADTQYF. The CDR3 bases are TGTGCCAGCAGTGGATCTAGCGGGGGGGCAGATACGCAGTATTTT.